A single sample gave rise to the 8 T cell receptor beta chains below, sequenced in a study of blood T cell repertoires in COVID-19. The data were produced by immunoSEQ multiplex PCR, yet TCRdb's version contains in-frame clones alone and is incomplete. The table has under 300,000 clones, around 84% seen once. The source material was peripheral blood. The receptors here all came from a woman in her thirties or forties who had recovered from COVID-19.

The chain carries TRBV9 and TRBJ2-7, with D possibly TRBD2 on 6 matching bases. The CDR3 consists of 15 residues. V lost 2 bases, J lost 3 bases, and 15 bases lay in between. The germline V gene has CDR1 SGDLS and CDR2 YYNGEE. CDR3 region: CASSVRDSKYYEQYF. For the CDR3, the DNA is TGTGCCAGCAGCGTCCGGGACTCTAAGTACTACGAGCAGTACTTC.

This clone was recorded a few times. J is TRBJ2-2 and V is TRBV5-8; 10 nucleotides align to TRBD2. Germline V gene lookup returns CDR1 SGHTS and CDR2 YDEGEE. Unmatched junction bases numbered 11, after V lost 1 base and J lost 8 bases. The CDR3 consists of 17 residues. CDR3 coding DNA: TGTGCCAGCAGCTTGTCTAGCGGGGGTCCTCTGTTTGGGGAGCTGTTTTTT. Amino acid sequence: CASSLSSGGPLFGELFF.

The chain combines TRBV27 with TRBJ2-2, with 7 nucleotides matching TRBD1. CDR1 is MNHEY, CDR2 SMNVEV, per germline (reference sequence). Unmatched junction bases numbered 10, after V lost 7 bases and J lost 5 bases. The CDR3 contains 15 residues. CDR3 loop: CASTLDRLTTGELFF. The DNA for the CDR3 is TGTGCCAGCACCTTGGACAGGTTGACGACCGGGGAGCTGTTTTTT.

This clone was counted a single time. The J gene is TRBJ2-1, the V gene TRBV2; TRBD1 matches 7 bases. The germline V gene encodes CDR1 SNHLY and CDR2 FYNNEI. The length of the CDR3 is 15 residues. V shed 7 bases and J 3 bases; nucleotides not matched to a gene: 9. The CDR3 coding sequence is TGTGCCAGCACCATCCACAGGACAGGCTACAATGAGCAGTTCTTC. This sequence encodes CASTIHRTGYNEQFF. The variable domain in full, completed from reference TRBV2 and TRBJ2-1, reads EPEVTQTPSHQVTQMGQEVILRCVPISNHLYFYWYRQILGQKVEFLVSFYNNEISEKSEIFDDQFSVERPDGSNFTLKIRSTKLEDSAMYFCASTIHRTGYNEQFFGPGTRLTVL.

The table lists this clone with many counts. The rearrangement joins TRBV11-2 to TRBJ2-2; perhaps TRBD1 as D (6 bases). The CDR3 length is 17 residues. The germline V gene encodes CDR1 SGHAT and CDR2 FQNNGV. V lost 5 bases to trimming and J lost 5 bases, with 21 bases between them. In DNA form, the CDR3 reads TGTGCCAGCAGCCCTAGATTAGGGACAACGGGGACCGGGGAGCTGTTTTTT. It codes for CASSPRLGTTGTGELFF.

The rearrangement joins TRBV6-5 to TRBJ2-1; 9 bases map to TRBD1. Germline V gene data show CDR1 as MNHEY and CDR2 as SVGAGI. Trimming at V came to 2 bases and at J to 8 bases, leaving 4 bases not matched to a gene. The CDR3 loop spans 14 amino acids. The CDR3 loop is CASSYTGTGYEQFF. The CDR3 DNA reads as TGTGCCAGCAGTTACACCGGGACAGGGTATGAGCAGTTCTTC.

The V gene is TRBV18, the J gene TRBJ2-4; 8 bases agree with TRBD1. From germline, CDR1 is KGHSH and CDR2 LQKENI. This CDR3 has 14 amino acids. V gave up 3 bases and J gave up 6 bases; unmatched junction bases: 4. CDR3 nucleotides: TGTGCCAGCTCACCGGACAGGGCCGCAAACATTCAGTACTTC. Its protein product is CASSPDRAANIQYF.

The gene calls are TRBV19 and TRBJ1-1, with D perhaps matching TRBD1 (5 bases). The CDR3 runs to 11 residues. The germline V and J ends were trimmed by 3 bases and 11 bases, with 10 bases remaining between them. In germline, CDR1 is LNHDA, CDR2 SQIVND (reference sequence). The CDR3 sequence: CASSISRDAFF. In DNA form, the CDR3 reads TGTGCCAGTAGTATCAGCAGGGATGCTTTCTTT.